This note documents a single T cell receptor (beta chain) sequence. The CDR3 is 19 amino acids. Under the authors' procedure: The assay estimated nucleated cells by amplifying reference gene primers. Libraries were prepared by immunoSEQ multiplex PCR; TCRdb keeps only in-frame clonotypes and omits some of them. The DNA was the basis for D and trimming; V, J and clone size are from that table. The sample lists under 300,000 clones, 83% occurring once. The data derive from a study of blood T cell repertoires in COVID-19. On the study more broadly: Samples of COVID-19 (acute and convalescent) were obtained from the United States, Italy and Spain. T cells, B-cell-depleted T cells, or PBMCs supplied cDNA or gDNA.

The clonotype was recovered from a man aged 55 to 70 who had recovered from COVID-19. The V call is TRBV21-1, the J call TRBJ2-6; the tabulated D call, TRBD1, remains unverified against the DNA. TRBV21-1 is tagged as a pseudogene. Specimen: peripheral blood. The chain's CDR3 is CASSRDRDRGFSGANVLTF. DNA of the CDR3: TGTGCCAGCAGCAGGGACCGGGACAGGGGGTTCTCTGGGGCCAACGTCCTGACTTTC.